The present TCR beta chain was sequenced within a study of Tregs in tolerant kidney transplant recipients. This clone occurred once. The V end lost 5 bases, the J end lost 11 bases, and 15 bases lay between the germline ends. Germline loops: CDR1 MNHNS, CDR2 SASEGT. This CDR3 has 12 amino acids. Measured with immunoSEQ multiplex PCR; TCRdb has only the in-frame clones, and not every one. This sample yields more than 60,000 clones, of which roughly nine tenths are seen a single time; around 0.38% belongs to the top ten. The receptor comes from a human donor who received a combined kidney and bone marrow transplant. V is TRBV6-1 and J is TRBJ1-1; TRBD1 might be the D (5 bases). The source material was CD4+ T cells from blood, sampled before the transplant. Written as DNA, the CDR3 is TGTGCCAGCAGTCATGGGACTCAAGGGGCTTTCTTT. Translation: CASSHGTQGAFF.